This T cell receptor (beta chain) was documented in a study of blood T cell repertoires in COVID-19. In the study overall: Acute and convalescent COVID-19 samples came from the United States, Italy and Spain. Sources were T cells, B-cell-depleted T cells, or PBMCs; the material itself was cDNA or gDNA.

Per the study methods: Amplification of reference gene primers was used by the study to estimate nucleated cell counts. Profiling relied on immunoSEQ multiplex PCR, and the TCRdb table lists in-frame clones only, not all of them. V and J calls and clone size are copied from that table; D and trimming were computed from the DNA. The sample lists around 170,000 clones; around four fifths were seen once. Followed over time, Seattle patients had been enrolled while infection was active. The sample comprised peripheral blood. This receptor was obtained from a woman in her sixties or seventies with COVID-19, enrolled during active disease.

This CDR3 is CASSFEGAYNSPLHF. Written as DNA, the CDR3 is TGTGCCAGCAGTTTTGAGGGGGCCTATAATTCACCCCTCCACTTT. The gene calls are TRBV27 and TRBJ1-6, with a possible D match to TRBD1 (6 bases). The V end was cut by 3 bases, the J end by 2 bases, with 8 bases between. Germline V gene lookup returns CDR1 MNHEY and CDR2 SMNVEV (reference sequence). There are 15 residues in the CDR3.